This entry lists 26 T cell receptor beta chains sequenced from one sample in a study of blood T cell repertoires in COVID-19. Some clones are missing from TCRdb's copy, which holds only in-frame ones; the method was immunoSEQ multiplex PCR. The sample consists of about 40,000 clones, more than 80% of them appearing once. Material: peripheral blood. The receptors originated from a man over 45 with active or convalescent COVID-19.

The chain combines TRBV7-8 with TRBJ1-1; D gene ambiguous. CDR1 SGHVS and CDR2 FQNEAQ come from the germline V gene. CDR3 length: 12 residues. Trimming took off 8 bases at V and 0 bases at J, with 7 bases between the two ends. CDR3 sequence: CASYRVNTEAFF. The CDR3 coding sequence is TGTGCCAGCTACAGAGTGAACACTGAAGCTTTCTTT.

The chain is built from TRBV10-3 and TRBJ1-4; the match to TRBD1 covers 7 bases. V lost 6 bases and J lost 1; bases outside the gene matches: 8. Germline V CDR1 and CDR2: ENHRY, SYGVKD. The CDR3 contains 16 residues. This CDR3 reads CAISRQGGGTNEKLFF. CDR3 bases: TGTGCCATCAGCCGACAGGGAGGCGGAACTAATGAAAAACTGTTTTTT.

The J gene is TRBJ2-3, the V gene TRBV9, with D hard to call. Trimming removed 3 bases from V and 1 base from J, with 6 bases in between. Germline V gives CDR1 SGDLS, CDR2 YYNGEE. The CDR3 spans 13 residues. The CDR3 loop reads CASSETGTDTQYF. Here the CDR3 DNA reads TGTGCCAGCAGCGAGACTGGCACAGATACGCAGTATTTT.

The chain is built from TRBV6-5 and TRBJ2-5; 9 positions agree with TRBD1. V was pared by 9 bases and J by 5 bases, with 7 bases of the junction left unmatched. The length of the CDR3 is 13 residues. Germline V gene sequence: CDR1 MNHEY, CDR2 SVGAGI. The CDR3 spells CASYRGHMETQYF. CDR3 nucleotide sequence: TGTGCCAGTTACAGGGGGCATATGGAGACCCAGTACTTC.

The chain recombines TRBV4-1 with TRBJ1-6; D gene uncertain. This CDR3 is built from 15 residues. The germline gives CDR1 MGHRA, CDR2 YSYEKL. Trimming cost V 0 bases and J 10 bases, with 13 bases left between them. In DNA form, the CDR3 reads TGCGCCAGCAGCCAAGATGGGCATCTCCAGTCACCCCTCCACTTT. As protein: CASSQDGHLQSPLHF.

V and J are TRBV3-1 (or the pseudogene TRBV3-2) and TRBJ2-2; 8 nucleotides agree with TRBD2. Germline trimming cut 0 bases from V and 4 bases from J; bases unmatched to any gene: 10. CDR1 LGHDT and CDR2 YNNKEL come from the germline V gene (reference sequence). The CDR3 is 18 residues long. The CDR3 region is CASSQDGGLAGFTGELFF. The DNA of the CDR3 is TGTGCCAGCAGCCAAGACGGCGGCCTAGCGGGTTTCACCGGGGAGCTGTTTTTT.

The chain joins TRBV5-3 to TRBJ2-7; 9 positions agree with TRBD2. TRBV5-3 has ORF status, its function being uncertain. The ends lost 2 bases at V and 4 bases at J; junction bases unmatched: 10. This CDR3 region has 16 residues. The CDR3 coding sequence is TGTGCCAGAAGCTTAATTGTGGGGACTAGCTTTTACGAGCAGTACTTC. Translated: CARSLIVGTSFYEQYF.

A single count supports this clone. The J gene is TRBJ1-2, the V gene TRBV24-1, with TRBD1 matching over 10 bases. Germline V gene sequence: CDR1 KGHDR, CDR2 SFDVKD. After removal of 12 bases from V and 4 bases from J, the junction contained 13 bases not matched to a gene. This CDR3 contains 15 residues. The CDR3: CARIGGTGVCYGYTF. CDR3 DNA: TGTGCCCGAATCGGGGGGACAGGGGTCTGCTATGGCTACACCTTC.

The chain is built from TRBV19 and TRBJ1-6; TRBD1 is a possible D gene (6 bases). Deletions cut 4 bases from V and 1 base from J, with 11 bases between. Germline V CDR1 and CDR2: LNHDA, SQIVND (reference sequence). This CDR3 comprises 16 residues. The CDR3 protein is CASSRGGASYNSPLHF. The CDR3 bases are TGTGCCAGTAGTAGGGGGGGGGCTTCCTATAATTCACCCCTCCACTTT.

The V gene is TRBV7-8, the J gene TRBJ2-7; 8 positions match TRBD2. Germline V CDR1 and CDR2: SGHVS, FQNEAQ. The CDR3 is made up of 16 amino acids. After removal of 6 bases from V and 7 bases from J, the junction contained 17 bases not matched to a gene. The CDR3 sequence is CASSSPRIAGLGEQYF. As DNA, the CDR3 is TGTGCCAGCAGTTCACCCAGGATAGCGGGGTTAGGGGAGCAGTACTTC.

The V and J genes are TRBV7-9 and TRBJ1-5; D unclear. The CDR3 length is 11 residues. Deletions cut 5 bases from V and 9 bases from J, with 8 bases between. Germline values: CDR1 SEHNR, CDR2 FQNEAQ (reference sequence). CDR3 protein: CASSDRGPQHF. The CDR3 bases are TGTGCCAGCAGCGATCGGGGGCCCCAGCATTTT.

This chain links TRBV6-5 with TRBJ1-3; tentative D call: TRBD1 (6 bases). The CDR3 covers 13 residues. V was trimmed by 9 bases and J by 2 bases, leaving 11 bases between them. CDR1 is MNHEY, CDR2 SVGAGI, per germline. Written as DNA, the CDR3 is TGTGCCAGTACACAGGGTCCTGGAAACACCATATATTTT. Translation: CASTQGPGNTIYF.

This clone was picked up one time. The rearrangement uses TRBV6-5 and TRBJ1-5; 8 bases match TRBD1. Germline values: CDR1 MNHEY, CDR2 SVGAGI. Losses at the gene ends were 7 bases for V and 6 bases for J; bases not matched to a gene: 5. The CDR3 runs 13 residues. The DNA of the CDR3 is TGTGCCAGCATGCAGGGACAGGTTCAGCCCCAGCATTTT. Its protein product is CASMQGQVQPQHF.

This clone was detected only a few times. The chain uses TRBV6-6 and TRBJ1-2; 8 positions agree with TRBD1. The ends lost 6 bases at V and 8 bases at J; junction bases unmatched: 11. The CDR3 sequence is 14 residues long. The germline V gene has CDR1 MNHNY and CDR2 SVGAGI (reference sequence). The CDR3, as DNA: TGTGCCAGCAGCACCGGACAGGGAGTGAAAGGCTACACCTTC. This translates into CASSTGQGVKGYTF.

This clone has just one count. The J gene is TRBJ1-1, the V gene TRBV19; possible D gene TRBD1, 6 bases. Germline V gives CDR1 LNHDA, CDR2 SQIVND (reference sequence). V shed 8 bases and J shed 4 bases, with 14 bases lying between them. CDR3 size: 13 residues. This CDR3 is CASSRGWGTEAFF. CDR3 DNA sequence: TGTGCCAGTTCCAGGGGCTGGGGCACTGAAGCTTTCTTT.

The chain recombines TRBV5-1 with TRBJ2-5; the match to TRBD2 covers 8 bases. Germline CDR1 is SGHRS and CDR2 is YFSETQ. This CDR3 comprises 14 residues. V dropped 3 bases and J dropped 2; count of bases not matched to a gene: 3. CDR3 region: CASSYGLAQETQYF. CDR3 DNA sequence: TGCGCCAGCAGCTACGGACTAGCTCAAGAGACCCAGTACTTC.

The rearrangement links TRBV3-1 (or the pseudogene TRBV3-2) to TRBJ2-2; TRBD2 matches at 10 bases. The junction had 12 bases not matched to a gene; V was cut back by 4 bases and J by 7 bases. Germline values: CDR1 LGHDT, CDR2 YNNKEL (reference sequence). CDR3 length: 17 residues. The CDR3 region has the DNA TGTGCCAGCAGCCTCGAGGCCCTAGCGGGGGAAGTCGGGGAGCTGTTTTTT. It is translated as CASSLEALAGEVGELFF.

The chain is built from TRBV13 and TRBJ1-2, with D maybe TRBD1 (5 bases). The CDR3 extends over 12 amino acids. V was pared by 2 bases and J by 6 bases, with 7 bases between. Germline CDR1 PRHDT, CDR2 FYEKMQ (reference sequence). The CDR3 sequence is CASSLRGDGYTF. The CDR3 bases are TGTGCCAGCAGCTTACGGGGGGATGGCTACACCTTC.

The chain has TRBV4-1 and TRBJ2-5; D perhaps matches TRBD1 (6 bases). The CDR3 is 14 amino acids. V lost 2 bases and J lost 6, with 13 bases in between. Germline CDR1 and CDR2: MGHRA and YSYEKL. The CDR3: CASSQFRQGKTQYF. The CDR3 nucleotides read TGCGCCAGCAGCCAATTCCGCCAGGGGAAGACCCAGTACTTC.

Written as DNA, the CDR3 is TGTGCCAGCAGCCAAGGAACGGGGGGGTGGTTGGAGACCCAGTACTTC. Protein product: CASSQGTGGWLETQYF. The V call is TRBV7-9, the J call TRBJ2-5; 8 nucleotides match TRBD2. The CDR3 totals 16 residues. V was pared by 5 bases and J by 5 bases, with 13 bases of the junction left unmatched. Germline CDR1 reads SEHNR; CDR2 reads FQNEAQ (reference sequence).

This clone was counted only a few times. The chain is built from TRBV28 and TRBJ1-3; no reliable D call. CDR3 length: 13 amino acids. V lost 5 bases, J lost 0 bases, and 5 bases lay in between. The germline V gene encodes CDR1 MDHEN and CDR2 SYDVKM. The CDR3 is CASSLSSGNTIYF. The CDR3 DNA is TGTGCCAGCAGTCTCAGCTCTGGAAACACCATATATTTT.

This sequence joins TRBV18 and TRBJ2-5; tentatively, D is TRBD1 (6 bases). The germline CDR1 and CDR2 sequences are KGHSH and LQKENI. The ends were cut back, 6 bases at V and 2 bases at J, with 13 bases in the middle. This CDR3 region has 14 residues. The CDR3 spells CASSPTGFQETQYF. In DNA form, the CDR3 reads TGTGCCAGCTCTCCGACAGGTTTTCAAGAGACCCAGTACTTC.

CDR3 loop: CASGGQASSTDTQYF. DNA for the CDR3: TGTGCCAGCGGGGGACAGGCCTCGAGCACAGATACGCAGTATTTT. This chain joins TRBV9 and TRBJ2-3; 8 bases align to TRBD1. The V gene end was trimmed by 7 bases and the J gene end by 0 bases; junction bases not matched to a gene: 7. The V gene's germline CDR1 is SGDLS and CDR2 YYNGEE. This CDR3 spans 15 amino acids.

This clone was seen a single time. The chain uses TRBV27 and TRBJ1-1; 7 bases align to TRBD1. There are 12 residues in the CDR3. CDR1 and CDR2 from the germline V gene are MNHEY and SMNVEV (reference sequence). J gave up 5 bases and V 7 bases, and 4 bases lay outside the gene matches. CDR3 in amino acids: CASTGGGTEAFF. DNA of the CDR3: TGTGCCAGCACAGGGGGAGGTACTGAAGCTTTCTTT.

V usage is TRBV7-8 and J usage is TRBJ2-5; the match to TRBD2 covers 7 bases. Germline V gene data show CDR1 as SGHVS and CDR2 as FQNEAQ. The J segment lost 5 bases and the V segment lost 1 base, leaving 13 bases of the junction unmatched. There are 17 residues in the CDR3. The CDR3 DNA sequence: TGTGCCAGCAGCTTAGGGGTTTCTAGCGGCTCAGGGGAGACCCAGTACTTC. The encoded protein is CASSLGVSSGSGETQYF. Using reference TRBV7-8 and TRBJ2-5 for the parts outside the CDR3, the full variable domain is GAGVSQSPRYKVAKRGQDVALRCDPISGHVSLFWYQQALGQGPEFLTYFQNEAQLDKSGLPSDRFFAERPEGSVSTLKIQRTQQEDSAVYLCASSLGVSSGSGETQYFGPGTRLLVL.

The V and J genes are TRBV27 and TRBJ2-7; D is uncertain. The CDR3 runs to 14 residues. Germline loops: CDR1 MNHEY, CDR2 SMNVEV (reference sequence). V was trimmed by 1 base and J by 0 bases, leaving 7 bases between them. The DNA of the CDR3 is TGTGCCAGCAGTTTATTAAGGAGCTCCTACGAGCAGTACTTC. Translated: CASSLLRSSYEQYF.